This TCR beta chain emerged from a study of CD8 T cells in ankylosing spondylitis. The study, taken as a whole, reports: A TCR beta motif made of about eight highly homologous variants seemed typical of ankylosing spondylitis blood.

This CDR3 comprises 18 residues. The V and J ends lost 0 bases and 3 bases respectively, with 17 bases between them. The germline V gene encodes CDR1 SGHTA and CDR2 FQGTGA. This clonotype was seen more than once but under ten times. Its target is unknown. Using its own MiXCR run on the 5' RACE reads, TCRdb lists one record per CDR3 protein. The sample contains roughly 700,000 distinct CDR3 sequences, around 17% of which appear only once. The receptor was isolated from a male donor with ankylosing spondylitis. The sequencing sample was made of blood, either unsorted or a sorted T cell fraction (not recorded which). This chain joins TRBV7-3 and TRBJ1-4; D is perhaps TRBD1 (5 bases). CDR3 coding DNA: TGTGCCAGCAGCTTAACCCTGCGGCAGGGATCGTCTAATGAAAAACTGTTTTTT. It is translated as CASSLTLRQGSSNEKLFF.